What follows are 19 T cell receptor beta chains derived from one specimen sequenced in a study of OX40 agonist ivuxolimab in advanced cancers. Data came from immunoSEQ multiplex PCR; TCRdb stores just in-frame clones and leaves some out. The table has 65,000 to 95,000 clones, about 89% seen once. The sequences come from CD4+ or CD8+ T cells sorted from blood, collected in a trial of the OX40 agonist ivuxolimab. Every receptor here comes from an adult with an advanced solid tumor such as melanoma, head and neck, liver or kidney cancer.

The chain carries TRBV18 and TRBJ1-5; D ambiguous. The V gene's germline CDR1 is KGHSH and CDR2 LQKENI. This CDR3 contains 13 residues. The germline V and J ends were trimmed by 4 bases and 1 base, with 5 bases remaining between them. The CDR3 spells CASSQDSNQPQHF. The CDR3 nucleotides are TGTGCCAGCTCACAGGACAGCAATCAGCCCCAGCATTTT.

V gene TRBV5-1 combines with J gene TRBJ2-2; D is uncertain. Trimming removed 1 base at V and 4 bases at J, with 8 bases between. Germline assignment: CDR1 SGHRS and CDR2 YFSETQ. The CDR3 runs 14 residues. CDR3 bases: TGCGCCAGCAGCTTGATGACATTCACCGGGGAGCTGTTTTTT. Translation: CASSLMTFTGELFF.

CDR3 DNA: TGTGCCAGCAGTTTATCTGGGACAGGGTACTATGGCTACACCTTC. It encodes CASSLSGTGYYGYTF. The rearrangement links TRBV27 to TRBJ1-2; 9 bases match TRBD1. The V segment lost 0 bases and the J segment 3 bases; nucleotides outside the gene matches: 2. Germline V CDR1 and CDR2: MNHEY, SMNVEV (reference sequence). The CDR3 totals 15 residues.

This clone was observed a handful of times. This chain connects TRBV10-2 to TRBJ1-5; weak D call: TRBD1 (6 bases). This CDR3 is 15 amino acids long. The germline V gene has CDR1 WSHSY and CDR2 SAAADI. V was cut by 4 bases and J by 4 bases, with 14 bases left in between. Here the CDR3 DNA reads TGCGCCAGCAGTGGGGGGGGGCAGTGGAATCAGCCCCAGCATTTT. Protein: CASSGGGQWNQPQHF.

The chain links TRBV5-1 to TRBJ2-5; D is possibly TRBD1 or TRBD2 (5 bases each). Trimming took off 0 bases at V and 2 bases at J, with 11 bases between the two ends. The CDR3 runs 15 residues. Germline V gives CDR1 SGHRS, CDR2 YFSETQ. DNA of the CDR3: TGCGCCAGCAGCTTGGTCCCCGGGGCTCAAGAGACCCAGTACTTC. Translating gives CASSLVPGAQETQYF.

The chain combines TRBV28 with TRBJ2-2, with 8 bases aligning to TRBD2. V was clipped by 6 bases and J by 2 bases; unmatched bases: 8. The CDR3 contains 16 residues. Germline CDR1 is MDHEN and CDR2 is SYDVKM. The CDR3 nucleotides read TGTGCCAGCAGGGAGAGCGGGAGAGGTAACACCGGGGAGCTGTTTTTT. Its translation is CASRESGRGNTGELFF.

V gene TRBV9 combines with J gene TRBJ2-1; 9 nucleotides line up with TRBD2. The length of the CDR3 is 16 residues. CDR1 SGDLS and CDR2 YYNGEE come from the germline V gene. Germline trimming cut 3 bases from V and 6 bases from J; bases unmatched to any gene: 10. CDR3 bases: TGTGCCAGCAGCGCACCAGGGCGCGGGGGGGCCAATGAGCAGTTCTTC. Amino acid sequence: CASSAPGRGGANEQFF.

This chain joins TRBV2 and TRBJ1-3, with D uncertain. CDR3 length: 12 amino acids. Germline assignment: CDR1 SNHLY and CDR2 FYNNEI. Trimming pared 6 bases from V and 4 bases from J, leaving 7 bases between. DNA of the CDR3: TGTGCCAGCAGGCAAGCCGGAAACACCATATATTTT. Amino acids: CASRQAGNTIYF.

The J gene is TRBJ1-1, the V gene TRBV28; 11 nucleotides match TRBD1. V shed 2 bases and J 0 bases; nucleotides not matched to a gene: 11. The CDR3 has 19 residues. Germline lookup yields CDR1 MDHEN and CDR2 SYDVKM. CDR3 loop: CASSLAQMGQGGLNTEAFF. In DNA form, the CDR3 reads TGTGCCAGCAGTTTAGCCCAAATGGGACAGGGGGGCTTGAACACTGAAGCTTTCTTT. The whole variable domain, filled in from reference TRBV28 and TRBJ1-1, reads DVKVTQSSRYLVKRTGEKVFLECVQDMDHENMFWYRQDPGLGLRLIYFSYDVKMKEKGDIPEGYSVSREKKERFSLILESASTNQTSMYLCASSLAQMGQGGLNTEAFFGQGTRLTVV.

The CDR3 spells CSVPASSYNEQFF. The CDR3 coding sequence is TGCAGCGTCCCGGCTAGCTCCTACAATGAGCAGTTCTTC. The chain uses TRBV29-1 and TRBJ2-1; D call uncertain. CDR1 and CDR2 from the germline V gene are SQVTM and ANQGSEA. V lost 6 bases and J 0 bases, leaving 9 bases between the germline ends. The CDR3 covers 13 residues.

This clone was recorded only once. The rearrangement joins TRBV6-1 to TRBJ2-1; 11 bases map to TRBD1. CDR1 MNHNS and CDR2 SASEGT come from the germline V gene. CDR3 size: 15 residues. The ends lost 6 bases at V and 9 bases at J; junction bases unmatched: 10. The CDR3 bases are TGTGCCAGCAGACGGGACAGGGGGATACTCACTGAGCAGTTCTTC. Protein sequence: CASRRDRGILTEQFF.

The CDR3 bases are TGTGCCAGTAGGGGACAGGGAGGTCAGCCCCAGCATTTT. Residues: CASRGQGGQPQHF. This rearrangement joins TRBV19 to TRBJ1-5; TRBD1 matches 9 bases. This CDR3 region has 13 residues. The V gene's germline CDR1 is LNHDA and CDR2 SQIVND (reference sequence). The junction had 3 bases not matched to a gene; V was cut back by 6 bases and J by 6 bases.

This clone was observed once. The V gene is TRBV5-1, the J gene TRBJ2-5; 9 bases match TRBD1. This CDR3 region has 15 residues. The trim removed 2 bases at V and 3 bases at J, leaving 5 bases unmatched. Germline V gives CDR1 SGHRS, CDR2 YFSETQ. The CDR3 sequence: CASSLPGTGKETQYF. CDR3 DNA: TGCGCCAGCAGCTTACCCGGGACAGGGAAAGAGACCCAGTACTTC.

This chain uses TRBV5-1 with TRBJ1-4, with a weak D call TRBD1 (6 bases). Germline V gene sequence: CDR1 SGHRS, CDR2 YFSETQ. The V and J ends lost 4 bases and 5 bases respectively, with 12 bases between them. The CDR3 consists of 14 residues. The CDR3 spells CASSLGGRNEKLFF. The CDR3 coding sequence is TGCGCCAGCAGCCTAGGGGGACGGAATGAAAAACTGTTTTTT. Using reference TRBV5-1 and TRBJ1-4 for the parts outside the CDR3, the full variable domain is KAGVTQTPRYLIKTRGQQVTLSCSPISGHRSVSWYQQTPGQGLQFLFEYFSETQRNKGNFPGRFSGRQFSNSRSEMNVSTLELGDSALYLCASSLGGRNEKLFFGSGTQLSVL.

The J gene is TRBJ2-7, the V gene TRBV5-1; weak D call: TRBD2 (6 bases). The germline V gene has CDR1 SGHRS and CDR2 YFSETQ. This CDR3 has 13 residues. The V and J ends lost 0 bases and 9 bases respectively, with 13 bases between them. The CDR3 region has the DNA TGCGCCAGCAGCTTGGGCACGTCGGGGGTGCAGTACTTC. It codes for CASSLGTSGVQYF.

The chain employs TRBV5-4 and TRBJ2-2, with 8 positions matching TRBD2. This CDR3 is built from 15 residues. The J segment lost 6 bases and the V segment lost 2 bases, leaving 6 bases of the junction unmatched. Germline CDR1 reads SGHNT; CDR2 reads YYREEE (reference sequence). Written as DNA, the CDR3 is TGTGCCAGCAGCTTCAGCGGGGGATGGGCCGGGGAGCTGTTTTTT. Protein: CASSFSGGWAGELFF.

The chain links TRBV5-5 to TRBJ1-4; D ambiguous. Germline V gene data show CDR1 as SGHKS and CDR2 as YYEKEE (reference sequence). This CDR3 is built from 15 residues. With 2 bases removed from V and 7 bases from J, the gap between germline ends came to 15 bases. Written as DNA, the CDR3 is TGTGCCAGCAGCTTCCGCTTCGATGGGAGTGAAAAACTGTTTTTT. It yields the protein CASSFRFDGSEKLFF.

This clone was detected only once. The gene calls are TRBV6-6 and TRBJ2-1; the D call may be TRBD1 or TRBD2 (6 bases each). Germline lookup yields CDR1 MNHNY and CDR2 SVGAGI (reference sequence). The germline V and J ends were trimmed by 2 bases and 4 bases, with 12 bases remaining between them. The CDR3 covers 15 residues. The CDR3 bases are TGTGCCAGCAGTTACGGGGGGCCGGCGTACAATGAGCAGTTCTTC. Translation gives CASSYGGPAYNEQFF.

The V and J genes are TRBV5-1 and TRBJ1-2; D gene ambiguous. The CDR3 consists of 14 residues. Per germline, CDR1 SGHRS and CDR2 YFSETQ. The V end lost 5 bases, the J end lost 8 bases, and 19 bases lay between the germline ends. CDR3 DNA: TGCGCCAGCAGTCCTCCCGGGCCCATGAGGGGCTACACCTTC. Its translation: CASSPPGPMRGYTF.